A single T cell receptor beta chain is shown here with its context. No antigen is known for it. No base quality information exists; no much larger clone differs at one position. The record originates from a study of PD-L1 blockade in urothelial cancer (dated by TCRdb to about 2017). With regard to the full study: All patients started therapy around 2014 and received atezolizumab 1,200 mg intravenously every 3 weeks. About 85% of the 29 patients were identified as males with urothelial cancer of bladder origin, and a prior smoking history was reported by 18 of 29 patients. Patients had an ECOG performance status of 0 or 1 and had received between 0 and 3 prior chemotherapy regimens. Blood samples were analyzed at 3 weeks after treatment start (second dose) and at 6 weeks after treatment start. Blood samples yielded a median of around 140,000 T cells and around 80,000 unique TCRs, with median clonality around 0.084. The study was an exploratory multi-omic analysis of somatic, immune and clinical correlates of response to PD-L1 blockade with atezolizumab in urothelial cancer. Pretreatment tumor samples, along with matched peripheral blood collected serially before and after atezolizumab treatment, underwent TCR sequencing. Durable clinical benefit was defined as a progression-free survival longer than 6 months, and TCR features were additionally tested against progression-free survival and overall survival. In the same patients, whole exome sequencing and RNA sequencing of pretreatment tumors were performed in addition to TCR sequencing. Eight to ten patients achieved durable clinical benefit and fewer than 25 did not. Twenty-nine patients had pretreatment blood TCR-seq, about 24 had at least one posttreatment blood collection, and about 24 had tumor TCR-seq.

In light of the paper, this sample's time point label describes: pretreatment peripheral blood. A total of roughly 30 patients with locally advanced or metastatic urothelial carcinoma, treated at Memorial Sloan Kettering on a trial protocol, made up the cohort. Peripheral blood mononuclear cells were collected pretreatment and during treatment, with between 1 and 8 total time points per patient. The Qiagen DNeasy Blood extraction kit was used to purify genomic DNA from total PBMCs and tumor samples. PBMCs were collected pretreatment and during treatment, and were isolated and stored as previously described. V ends up 4 bases short and J 4 bases short, with an unmatched junction base count of 4. The CDR3 sequence holds 15 residues, the cysteine and phenylalanine included. Of the read, only the CDR3 DNA is kept; its 45 bases are in frame from base 1. The germline V gene sets CDR1 to SGDLS and CDR2 to YYNGEE.

Each PCR received spiked-in synthetic TCR analog templates so that absolute template abundance could be estimated from read counts. Using the immunoSEQ assay, TCRbeta CDR3 regions were amplified from genomic DNA with bias-controlled V and J gene primers. Sequencing of rearranged TCRbeta segments was done at approximately 20X coverage. On the authors' methods: Clustering was used to correct sequencing errors, and CDR3s were annotated against IMGT so that V, D and J genes could be assigned. Out-of-frame and stop-codon sequences were excluded, and only productive TCRbeta rearrangements were used in downstream analyses. To compute clonality, Shannon entropy was normalized by the log of the number of unique productive sequences and then subtracted from one. Clones differing between time points or between blood and tumor were identified by Fisher's exact test with Benjamini-Hochberg correction at adjusted p below 0.01. This is the immuneACCESS table as TCRdb keeps it, with only in-frame sequences that have V and J called. A part of the clones is gone; compared with another copy, unresolved V genes explain less than half, and the rest is unexplained. Clone size and V and J calls were adopted from that table, with D and trimming inferred from the DNA. Recorded for this sample are 40,000 to 50,000 clones; roughly four fifths of them occurred a single time. The ten largest make up about 3% of the sample.

Beyond this particular receptor, the publication reports: Because the sample size was small (n of about 30) and many exploratory analyses were performed, the results are intended to be hypothesis-generating. At 3 weeks after the start of treatment, tumor-associated TCR clones in peripheral blood had expanded more in patients with durable benefit (n of about 21, p = 0.022). A pretreatment peripheral blood TCR clonality below the median was linked to improved progression-free and overall survival.

The receptor comes from a man aged 70 or older with urothelial cancer. The chain couples TRBV9 to TRBJ2-2; 10 bases in between match TRBD2. The specimen was PBMCs, collected around atezolizumab (anti-PD-L1) treatment. The bases are TGTGCCAGCAGCAAGACTAGCGGGCCCACCGGGGAGCTGTTTTTT. This translates into CASSKTSGPTGELFF.